A single sample gave rise to the 24 T cell receptor beta chains below, sequenced in a study of blood T cell repertoires in COVID-19. The data were produced by immunoSEQ multiplex PCR, yet TCRdb's version contains in-frame clones alone and is incomplete. The table includes 150,000 to 200,000 clones, 80% to 90% detected once. The sequencing input was peripheral blood. The receptors shown here come from a woman in her seventies with COVID-19, enrolled during active disease.

The V and J genes are TRBV7-2 and TRBJ2-1; D not certain. The CDR3 has 16 residues. The germline CDR1 and CDR2 sequences are SGHTA and FQGNSA. Trimming took off 3 bases at V and 0 bases at J, with 12 bases between the two ends. CDR3 amino acids: CASSLAPGLSYNEQFF. The CDR3 bases are TGTGCCAGCAGCTTGGCGCCAGGCCTCTCCTACAATGAGCAGTTCTTC.

This chain joins TRBV7-9 and TRBJ1-5; perhaps TRBD1 as D (5 bases). This CDR3 contains 17 residues. Trimming shortened V by 3 bases and J by 2 bases, and 17 bases separated the two germline ends. Germline CDR1 reads SEHNR; CDR2 reads FQNEAQ (reference sequence). The DNA of the CDR3 is TGTGCCAGCAGCTTGACAGCTGGTAGGTACGGCAATCAGCCCCAGCATTTT. This codes for CASSLTAGRYGNQPQHF.

The sample holds one count of this clone. The chain links TRBV10-2 to TRBJ2-2, with D uncertain. Trimming removed 2 bases from V and 5 bases from J, with 6 bases in between. CDR3 length equals 13 residues. Germline assignment: CDR1 WSHSY and CDR2 SAAADI. The CDR3 DNA is TGCGCCAGCAGTGAGATTTATACCGGGGAGCTGTTTTTT. It yields the protein CASSEIYTGELFF.

The gene calls are TRBV5-1 and TRBJ2-3; the D gene is possibly TRBD1 (6 bases). CDR1 SGHRS and CDR2 YFSETQ come from the germline V gene. V dropped 0 bases and J dropped 1 base, with 12 bases sitting between them. CDR3 size: 16 residues. Here the CDR3 reads CASSLGQGYGTDTQYF. As DNA, the CDR3 is TGCGCCAGCAGCTTGGGGCAGGGGTATGGCACAGATACGCAGTATTTT.

The chain is built from TRBV2 and TRBJ2-5; 13 bases are shared with TRBD2. There are 16 residues in the CDR3. V lost 7 bases and J lost 2; bases outside the gene matches: 7. From germline, CDR1 is SNHLY and CDR2 FYNNEI. The CDR3 region has the DNA TGTGCCAGCACCCGGGGGACTAGCGGGGCACAAGAGACCCAGTACTTC. Protein: CASTRGTSGAQETQYF.

The chain couples TRBV30 to TRBJ1-6; 7 bases fit TRBD1. The CDR3 totals 14 residues. Germline V gene lookup returns CDR1 GTSNPN and CDR2 SVGIG (reference sequence). V was pared by 4 bases and J by 8 bases, with 8 bases of the junction left unmatched. The CDR3 DNA follows: TGTGCCTGGACGGGACAGACCGGGGATTCACCCCTCCACTTT. This sequence encodes CAWTGQTGDSPLHF.

V usage is TRBV19 and J usage is TRBJ1-3; unclear D gene. Trimming removed 7 bases at V and 4 bases at J, with 5 bases between. Germline V gene lookup returns CDR1 LNHDA and CDR2 SQIVND (reference sequence). This CDR3 region has 11 residues. The CDR3 is CASKSGNTIYF. CDR3 DNA sequence: TGTGCCAGTAAAAGCGGAAACACCATATATTTT.

The V gene is TRBV2, the J gene TRBJ1-2; D is ambiguous. Germline V gene lookup returns CDR1 SNHLY and CDR2 FYNNEI. This CDR3 spans 13 amino acids. Trimming stripped 0 bases from V and 5 bases from J, with 7 bases between. CDR3 loop: CASSEASGYGYTF. The CDR3 nucleotides are TGTGCCAGCAGTGAAGCTTCGGGATATGGCTACACCTTC.

V and J are TRBV5-1 and TRBJ2-7; D perhaps matches TRBD2 (5 bases). The V end lost 2 bases, the J end lost 2 bases, and 23 bases lay between the germline ends. Germline V gives CDR1 SGHRS, CDR2 YFSETQ. The CDR3 is made up of 18 amino acids. DNA for the CDR3: TGCGCCAGCAGCTTCTCTAAAACAGATTGGGGAGCTGCCTACGAGCAGTACTTC. This sequence encodes CASSFSKTDWGAAYEQYF.

In its sample, this clone was seen a few times. CDR3 in DNA: TGCAGCGATACAGGGGACGTTGGCTACACCTTC. Its translation is CSDTGDVGYTF. The V gene is TRBV29-1, the J gene TRBJ1-2; 7 nucleotides match TRBD1. This CDR3 is 11 amino acids long. Germline-derived CDR1 and CDR2 are SQVTM and ANQGSEA. V lost 7 bases and J lost 7; bases outside the gene matches: 6.

This sequence joins TRBV6-6 and TRBJ1-6, with TRBD1 identical over 7 bases. Germline loops: CDR1 MNHNY, CDR2 SVGAGI (reference sequence). V shed 6 bases and J 5 bases; nucleotides not matched to a gene: 10. The CDR3 is 16 residues long. CDR3 loop: CASRIGQGGHNSPLHF. CDR3 sequence (DNA): TGTGCCAGCAGAATAGGCCAGGGGGGCCATAATTCACCCCTCCACTTT.

The chain links TRBV5-1 to TRBJ2-7; 12 bases are a match to TRBD2. CDR3 size: 17 residues. Trimming took 0 bases from V and 2 from J; bases not matched to a gene: 6. From germline, CDR1 is SGHRS and CDR2 YFSETQ. The chain's CDR3 is CASSLGLAGGLTYEQYF. CDR3 DNA sequence: TGCGCCAGCAGCTTGGGGCTAGCGGGGGGGTTAACCTACGAGCAGTACTTC.

The rearrangement joins TRBV30 to TRBJ1-4; D uncertain. The V end lost 8 bases, the J end lost 3 bases, and 16 bases lay between the germline ends. The CDR3 is made up of 14 amino acids. The V gene's germline CDR1 is GTSNPN and CDR2 SVGIG (reference sequence). CDR3 DNA: TGTGCCGCGCAGGAACTTAACTCTAATGAAAAACTGTTTTTT. Translation gives CAAQELNSNEKLFF.

This clone was seen a handful of times. The V gene is TRBV5-1, the J gene TRBJ1-4; a weak D match, TRBD1 (6 bases). The V end was cut by 2 bases, the J end by 7 bases, with 9 bases between. Germline CDR1 is SGHRS and CDR2 is YFSETQ. This CDR3 is 13 amino acids long. The CDR3, as DNA: TGCGCCAGCAGCTTTTCAGGGGCTGAAAAACTGTTTTTT. Encoded protein: CASSFSGAEKLFF.

The chain joins TRBV9 to TRBJ1-2; 8 nucleotides agree with TRBD1. CDR3 length: 13 amino acids. Germline V gene sequence: CDR1 SGDLS, CDR2 YYNGEE. Unmatched junction bases numbered 4, after V lost 3 bases and J lost 6 bases. The CDR3 coding sequence is TGTGCCAGCAGCGCAACAGGGGGACATGGCTACACCTTC. Its protein product is CASSATGGHGYTF.

V is TRBV9 and J is TRBJ1-1; 8 bases align to TRBD1. Germline CDR1 is SGDLS and CDR2 is YYNGEE. Losses at the gene ends were 0 bases for V and 3 bases for J; bases not matched to a gene: 10. The CDR3 runs to 17 residues. The CDR3 here is CASSVEGDRSLDTEAFF. DNA of the CDR3: TGTGCCAGCAGCGTAGAGGGGGACAGGTCCCTGGACACTGAAGCTTTCTTT. The whole variable domain, filled in from reference TRBV9 and TRBJ1-1, reads DSGVTQTPKHLITATGQRVTLRCSPRSGDLSVYWYQQSLDQGLQFLIQYYNGEERAKGNILERFSAQQFPDLHSELNLSSLELGDSALYFCASSVEGDRSLDTEAFFGQGTRLTVV.

The chain combines TRBV28 with TRBJ1-2; D is possibly TRBD1 (6 bases). This CDR3 comprises 12 residues. V was cut by 4 bases and J by 5 bases, with 8 bases left in between. CDR1 is MDHEN and CDR2 is SYDVKM in the germline V gene. For the CDR3, the DNA is TGTGCCAGCAGTTCCAGGGGTTATGGCTACACCTTC. Translated, it gives CASSSRGYGYTF.

The chain links TRBV7-2 to TRBJ1-2, with D possibly TRBD1 on 5 matching bases. Germline loops: CDR1 SGHTA, CDR2 FQGNSA. Trimming stripped 1 base from V and 4 bases from J, with 10 bases between. This CDR3 comprises 14 residues. The CDR3 DNA follows: TGTGCCAGCAGCTTAGATTGGGGCTCCTATGGCTACACCTTC. This gives the protein CASSLDWGSYGYTF.

The chain links TRBV6-5 to TRBJ1-2, with no clear D. CDR1 MNHEY and CDR2 SVGAGI come from the germline V gene. Trimming shortened V by 7 bases and J by 2 bases, and 5 bases separated the two germline ends. CDR3 length: 11 residues. CDR3 nucleotide sequence: TGTGCCAGCACTCTCAACTATGGCTACACCTTC. Residues: CASTLNYGYTF.

V and J are TRBV5-4 and TRBJ2-7; D unresolved. Germline V lookup: CDR1 SGHNT, CDR2 YYREEE (reference sequence). CDR3 size: 13 residues. The V gene lost 2 bases and the J gene lost 3 bases, with 9 bases spanning the gap. The CDR3 nucleotides read TGTGCCAGCAGCTTAGACAACCTCTACGAGCAGTACTTC. Its protein product is CASSLDNLYEQYF.

The chain employs TRBV11-2 and TRBJ2-2; no definite D call. Germline CDR1 and CDR2: SGHAT and FQNNGV. V shed 1 base and J shed 0 bases, with 9 bases lying between them. This CDR3 spans 16 amino acids. The CDR3 region has the DNA TGTGCCAGCAGCTTAGGATTCAGGACGAACACCGGGGAGCTGTTTTTT. This encodes CASSLGFRTNTGELFF.

The rearrangement links TRBV6-1 to TRBJ1-6, with a tentative D call TRBD1 (5 bases). CDR1 and CDR2 (germline): MNHNS, SASEGT. The germline V and J ends were trimmed by 1 base and 8 bases, with 15 bases remaining between them. The CDR3 has 16 amino acids. CDR3 protein: CASSEVGEVGYSPLHF. The CDR3 bases are TGTGCCAGCAGTGAAGTGGGGGAGGTGGGCTATTCACCCCTCCACTTT.

The V call is TRBV11-2, the J call TRBJ1-4, with 8 bases that match TRBD1. After removal of 6 bases from V and 0 bases from J, the junction contained 6 bases not matched to a gene. The CDR3 is 16 residues long. CDR1 and CDR2 (germline): SGHAT, FQNNGV. The CDR3 DNA follows: TGTGCCAGCAGTTTTACAGGGGGAACAACTAATGAAAAACTGTTTTTT. Its translation is CASSFTGGTTNEKLFF.

This clone showed up just once. The genes are TRBV5-1 and TRBJ2-7; TRBD2 is a possible D gene (5 bases). Trimming cost V 0 bases and J 3 bases, with 10 bases left between them. CDR1 and CDR2 (germline): SGHRS, YFSETQ. There are 14 residues in the CDR3. This CDR3 reads CASSLEGRGYEQYF. The CDR3 coding sequence is TGCGCCAGCAGCTTGGAAGGCCGGGGCTACGAGCAGTACTTC.